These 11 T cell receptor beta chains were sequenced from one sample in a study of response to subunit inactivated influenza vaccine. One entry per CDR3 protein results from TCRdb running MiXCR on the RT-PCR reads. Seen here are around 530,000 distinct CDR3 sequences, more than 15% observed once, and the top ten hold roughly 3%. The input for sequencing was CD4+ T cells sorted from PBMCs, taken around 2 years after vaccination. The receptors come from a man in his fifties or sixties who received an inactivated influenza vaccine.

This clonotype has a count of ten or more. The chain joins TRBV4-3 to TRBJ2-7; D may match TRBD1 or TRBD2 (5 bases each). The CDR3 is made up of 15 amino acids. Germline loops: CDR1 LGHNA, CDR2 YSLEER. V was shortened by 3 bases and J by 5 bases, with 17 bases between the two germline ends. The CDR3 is CASSQGTRAADEQYF. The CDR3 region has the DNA TGCGCCAGCAGCCAGGGGACCAGAGCGGCTGACGAGCAGTACTTC.

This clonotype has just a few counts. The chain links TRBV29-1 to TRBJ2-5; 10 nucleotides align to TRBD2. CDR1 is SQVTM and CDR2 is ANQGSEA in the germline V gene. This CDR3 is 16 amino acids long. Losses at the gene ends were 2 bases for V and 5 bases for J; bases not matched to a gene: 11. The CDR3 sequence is CSVERSSGSRVETQYF. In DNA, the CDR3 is TGCAGCGTTGAAAGGTCTAGCGGGAGTCGCGTGGAGACCCAGTACTTC.

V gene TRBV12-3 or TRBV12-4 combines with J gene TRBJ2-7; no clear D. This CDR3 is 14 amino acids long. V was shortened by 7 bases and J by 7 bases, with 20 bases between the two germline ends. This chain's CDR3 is CASTPPGYPGEQYF. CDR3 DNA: TGTGCCAGCACGCCGCCGGGCTACCCTGGGGAGCAGTACTTC.

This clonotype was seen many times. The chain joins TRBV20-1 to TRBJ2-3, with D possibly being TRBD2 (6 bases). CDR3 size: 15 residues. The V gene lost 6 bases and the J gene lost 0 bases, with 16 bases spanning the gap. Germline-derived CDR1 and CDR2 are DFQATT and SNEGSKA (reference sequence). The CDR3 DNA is TGCAGTGCAGAACACCGGGAGACTAGCACAGATACGCAGTATTTT. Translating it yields CSAEHRETSTDTQYF.

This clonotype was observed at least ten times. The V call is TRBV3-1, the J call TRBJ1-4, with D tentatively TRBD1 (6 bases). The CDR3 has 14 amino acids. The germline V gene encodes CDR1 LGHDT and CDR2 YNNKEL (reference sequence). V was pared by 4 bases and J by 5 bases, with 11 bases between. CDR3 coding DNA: TGTGCCAGCAGCCCGGGACACCGAAATGAAAAACTGTTTTTT. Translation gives CASSPGHRNEKLFF.

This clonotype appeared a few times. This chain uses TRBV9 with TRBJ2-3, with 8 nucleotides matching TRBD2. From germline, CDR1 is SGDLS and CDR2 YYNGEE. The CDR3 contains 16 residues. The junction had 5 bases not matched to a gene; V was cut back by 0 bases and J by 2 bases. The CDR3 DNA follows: TGTGCCAGCAGCGTAGAGGCTAGCGGGTACACAGATACGCAGTATTTT. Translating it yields CASSVEASGYTDTQYF.

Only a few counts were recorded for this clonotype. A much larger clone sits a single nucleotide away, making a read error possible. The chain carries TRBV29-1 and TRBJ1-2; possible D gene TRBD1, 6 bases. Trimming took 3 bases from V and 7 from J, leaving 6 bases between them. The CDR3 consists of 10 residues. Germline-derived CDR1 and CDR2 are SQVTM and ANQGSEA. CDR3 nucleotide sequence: TGCAGCGTTGACAGGGGTGGCTACACCTTC. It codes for CSVDRGGYTF.

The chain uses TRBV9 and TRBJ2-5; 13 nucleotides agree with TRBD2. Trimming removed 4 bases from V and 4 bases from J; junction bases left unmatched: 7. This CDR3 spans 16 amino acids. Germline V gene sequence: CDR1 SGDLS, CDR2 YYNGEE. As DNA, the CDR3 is TGTGCCAGCAGCTCCCGACTAGCGGGGGGCTCAGAGACCCAGTACTTC. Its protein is CASSSRLAGGSETQYF.

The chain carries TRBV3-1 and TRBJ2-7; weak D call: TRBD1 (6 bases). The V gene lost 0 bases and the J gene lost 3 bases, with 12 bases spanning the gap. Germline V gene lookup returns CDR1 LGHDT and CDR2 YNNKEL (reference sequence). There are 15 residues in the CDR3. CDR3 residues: CASSQDLGGGYEQYF. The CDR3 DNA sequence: TGTGCCAGCAGCCAAGATCTAGGGGGTGGCTACGAGCAGTACTTC.

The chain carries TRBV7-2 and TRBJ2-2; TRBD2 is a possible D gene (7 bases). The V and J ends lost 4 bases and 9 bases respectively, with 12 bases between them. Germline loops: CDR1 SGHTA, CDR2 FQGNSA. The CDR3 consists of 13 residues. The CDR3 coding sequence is TGTGCCAGCAGCTGGGGGGGGCCCAGGGAGCTGTTTTTT. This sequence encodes CASSWGGPRELFF.

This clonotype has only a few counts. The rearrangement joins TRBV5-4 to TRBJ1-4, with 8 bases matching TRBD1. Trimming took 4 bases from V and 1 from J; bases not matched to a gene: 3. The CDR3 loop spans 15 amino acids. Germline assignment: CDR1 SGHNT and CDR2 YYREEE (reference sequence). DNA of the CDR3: TGTGCCAGCAGCCTACAGGGGGGAACTAATGAAAAACTGTTTTTT. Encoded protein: CASSLQGGTNEKLFF.